This record looks at one TCR beta chain sequence and its context. This clonotype was detected only a few times. Its antigen is still unknown. Within one base of it there is no much larger clone, and no base qualities were kept. The data were taken from a study of CD8+CD57+ T cells in acquired aplastic anemia (dated by TCRdb to 2017 to 2018). Notes on the research overall: On average, sorted CD4+ and CD8+ cells yielded 3.2 ug of extracted DNA, with a range of 0.2 to 27.4 ug. CD8+CD57+ expansion was defined as a frequency above the mean frequency observed in healthy subjects. The paper as a whole reports these results and caveats: CD8+ Simpson's diversity did not differ significantly between patients and healthy controls (P=0.060). Although roughly 29 CD8+ CDR3 sequences were shared by patients and controls, these sequences appeared highly expressed in patients and within the immunodominant clones of patients.

V drops 6 bases and J drops 3 bases, leaving 23 bases in between. The CDR3 contains 17 residues, cysteine and phenylalanine counted. The read is trimmed to its CDR3 DNA, 51 bases read in frame from base 1. CDR1 and CDR2, looked up from the germline V gene, are SGHAT and FQNNGV. Profiling of TCR beta VDJ combinations and CDR3 sequences used genomic DNA as the template. An Illumina HiSeq 2000 was used for TCR repertoire sequencing. The study's processing was this. TRBV/TRBJ rearrangement plots, CDR3 size and DJ length profiles, and Simpson's diversity index were used to evaluate the repertoires. The most abundant DNA sequence in the deep sequencing data was defined as the immunodominant clone. CDR3 amino acid sequences were checked for sharing between subjects and were compared against published repertoires and the VDJdb database. Using fastp trimming at Q25 and MiXCR clonotype assembly, TCRdb reanalyzed the public sequencing data and kept in-frame beta chains. Identical CDR3 protein sequences are pooled into one entry, listed with their most common genes and DNA. V and J calls and clone size were set by TCRdb, not the authors. This sample holds fewer than 250,000 distinct CDR3 sequences; roughly 50% were observed only once. About 20% of the sample goes to the ten largest clones.

Flow cytometry had shown CD8+CD57+ cell expansion in the patients selected for sequencing. Every patient had a diagnosis of severe acquired aplastic anemia based on International Study of Aplastic Anemia and Agranulocytosis and Camitta criteria. At the time blood was sampled, none of the patients had received any therapy. TCR repertoires of sorted CD4+ and CD8+ blood T cells from severe aplastic anemia patients and healthy subjects were deep-sequenced in the study. In the USA, patient enrollment took place under clinicaltrials.gov protocols 00001620, 01623167, 00001397, 00071045, 00081523 and 00961064. Ficoll-Paque density gradient centrifugation was used to isolate peripheral blood mononuclear cells. Before DNA extraction, CD4+ and CD8+ T cells were sorted with FACS or magnetic beads.

Here the chain combines TRBV11-2 and TRBJ1-1, with a tentative D gene TRBD1 over 5 matching bases. Sequencing input: sorted CD4+, CD8+, or CD8+CD57+ T cells (not recorded which) from PBMCs. This receptor was identified in a human donor with aplastic anemia. The nucleotides read TGTGCCAGCAGTAGTGGACGGGGGAGAAGACGGGACACTGAAGCTTTCTTT. This translates into CASSSGRGRRRDTEAFF.